These 16 T cell receptor beta chains were sequenced from one sample in a study of molecular identifiers for immune sequencing clone quantification. Using its own MiXCR run on the PCR reads, TCRdb lists one record per CDR3 protein. The sample has nearly 650,000 distinct CDR3 sequences, over 25% seen once. The sequencing input was naive CD8+ T cells from blood, with Jurkat cell RNA spiked in. This sample's subset: FACS-sorted CD8+CD4-CCR7+CD45RA+ naive T cells. The receptors shown here come from a human donor in good health. Some libraries in this study had Jurkat cell RNA spiked in.

Regarding this clonotype: Likely a read error: the CDR3 ends without its conserved phenylalanine or tryptophan. The CDR3, as DNA: TGCAGTGCTACGGGACAGGGGGAAGAGACCCAGTACTAC. This translates into CSATGQGEETQYY. This chain links TRBV20-1 with TRBJ2-5; 11 positions match TRBD1. The CDR3 totals 13 residues. Germline trimming cut 4 bases from V and 3 bases from J; bases unmatched to any gene: 1. Per the germline V gene, CDR1 is DFQATT and CDR2 is SNEGSKA (reference sequence).

This clonotype was counted many times. The chain links TRBV27 to TRBJ2-2; D is unclear. Per the germline V gene, CDR1 is MNHEY and CDR2 is SMNVEV (reference sequence). The CDR3 loop spans 13 amino acids. V dropped 4 bases and J dropped 6 bases, with 9 bases sitting between them. The CDR3 sequence is CASSSGLSGELFF. For the CDR3, the DNA is TGTGCCAGCAGTTCGGGTTTGTCCGGGGAGCTGTTTTTT.

This clonotype was counted a few times. The V call is TRBV7-9, the J call TRBJ2-7, with TRBD1 matching over 8 bases. This CDR3 is built from 15 residues. Germline V CDR1 and CDR2: SEHNR, FQNEAQ (reference sequence). J gave up 0 bases and V 5 bases, and 6 bases lay outside the gene matches. Here the CDR3 DNA reads TGTGCCAGCAGCCCCCGGGACAGGTACTCCTACGAGCAGTACTTC. Encoded protein: CASSPRDRYSYEQYF.

At least ten counts were recorded for this clonotype. This rearrangement joins TRBV7-2 to TRBJ2-5; TRBD2 agrees at 13 bases. Losses at the gene ends were 1 base for V and 4 bases for J; bases not matched to a gene: 12. The CDR3 length is 19 residues. Germline V gene sequence: CDR1 SGHTA, CDR2 FQGNSA. CDR3 nucleotide sequence: TGTGCCAGCAGCTTAGACCCGGGACTAGCGGGATATATGGCAGAGACCCAGTACTTC. This translates into CASSLDPGLAGYMAETQYF.

As for this clonotype: This sequence may be a read error, since a much larger clone differs from it by one base. The chain is built from TRBV3-1 and TRBJ2-7, with 7 bases fitting TRBD1. V was pared by 5 bases and J by 6 bases, with 10 bases of the junction left unmatched. The germline V gene encodes CDR1 LGHDT and CDR2 YNNKEL (reference sequence). The CDR3 runs to 14 residues. The CDR3 DNA reads as TGTGCCAGCAGCTATGGACAGGAGGCATTCGAGCAGTACTTC. It encodes CASSYGQEAFEQYF.

The rearrangement links TRBV12-3 or TRBV12-4 to TRBJ1-1, with D perhaps TRBD1 (5 bases). The CDR3 is made up of 14 amino acids. Trimming left V 3 bases short and J 0 bases short, with 8 bases between. CDR3 bases: TGTGCCAGCAGTTTTTCAGGGATGAACACTGAAGCTTTCTTT. Protein sequence: CASSFSGMNTEAFF.

Turning to this clonotype: This could be a read error, since a much larger clone is one nucleotide away. The chain links TRBV5-6 to TRBJ2-5; D gene uncertain. Germline loops: CDR1 SGHDT, CDR2 YYEEEE. The CDR3 sequence is 14 residues long. The CDR3 DNA sequence: TGTGCCAGCAGCTTGGCCAGTAACCAAGGGACCCAGTACTTC. This sequence encodes CASSLASNQGTQYF. The entire variable domain, with the rest obtained from reference TRBV5-6 and TRBJ2-5, is as follows: DAGVTQSPTHLIKTRGQQVTLRCSPKSGHDTVSWYQQALGQGPQFIFQYYEEEERQRGNFPDRFSGHQFPNYSSELNVNALLLGDSALYLCASSLASNQGTQYFGPGTRLLVL.

The sample holds many counts of this clonotype. The V and J genes are TRBV7-6 and TRBJ1-6; a possible D gene is TRBD1 (6 bases). Germline V gene sequence: CDR1 SGHVS, CDR2 FNYEAQ. Trimming shortened V by 3 bases and J by 5 bases, and 8 bases separated the two germline ends. CDR3 size: 14 residues. Here the CDR3 reads CASSLRTDNSPLHF. Here the CDR3 DNA reads TGTGCCAGCAGCTTGCGGACAGATAATTCACCCCTCCACTTT.

On this clonotype itself: Just one base apart from a much larger clone, this may be a read error. The chain joins TRBV7-9 to TRBJ1-1; D perhaps matches TRBD1 (6 bases). Per the germline V gene, CDR1 is SEHNR and CDR2 is FQNEAQ (reference sequence). V gave up 1 base and J gave up 0 bases, with 12 bases separating them. The CDR3 consists of 16 residues. CDR3 nucleotides: TGTGCCAGCAGCTTAGACGGACAGACCATGAACACTGAAGCTTTCTTT. Encoded protein: CASSLDGQTMNTEAFF. The complete variable domain, with remaining parts taken from reference TRBV7-9 and TRBJ1-1, reads DTGVSQNPRHKITKRGQNVTFRCDPISEHNRLYWYRQTLGQGPEFLTYFQNEAQLEKSRLLSDRFSAERPKGSFSTLEIQRTEQGDSAMYLCASSLDGQTMNTEAFFGQGTRLTVV.

The V and J genes are TRBV30 and TRBJ2-7; possibly TRBD2 for D (6 bases). The CDR3 totals 12 residues. The germline V gene encodes CDR1 GTSNPN and CDR2 SVGIG (reference sequence). The ends were cut back, 3 bases at V and 4 bases at J, with 10 bases in the middle. CDR3 bases: TGTGCCTGGAGCGCGGGGTTTTACGAGCAGTACTTC. It yields the protein CAWSAGFYEQYF.

This clonotype was seen more than once but under ten times. The chain carries TRBV27 and TRBJ1-2; 11 nucleotides align to TRBD1. This CDR3 spans 14 amino acids. Trimming took 5 bases from V and 6 from J; bases not matched to a gene: 5. CDR1 MNHEY and CDR2 SMNVEV come from the germline V gene (reference sequence). In DNA, the CDR3 is TGTGCCAGCAGTCCGGACAGGGGGCGAAATGGCTACACCTTC. Its translation is CASSPDRGRNGYTF.

Turning to this clonotype: A junction end diverges from the germline sequence, so it may reflect a read error. V gene TRBV19 combines with J gene TRBJ1-1; 8 nucleotides align to TRBD1. Per germline, CDR1 LNHDA and CDR2 SQIVND (reference sequence). CDR3 length equals 15 residues. CDR3: CASSMIPTGVPEASF. In DNA form, the CDR3 reads TGTGCCAGTAGTATGATCCCGACAGGGGTACCTGAAGCTTCCTTT.

Worth noting for this clonotype: One end of the junction fails to match germline, which may point to a read error. The chain has TRBV27 and TRBJ2-6, with D possibly matching TRBD1 (5 bases). Germline V gives CDR1 MNHEY, CDR2 SMNVEV (reference sequence). The CDR3 loop spans 13 amino acids. CDR3 DNA: TGTGCCAGCAGTTTTTCTGGGGCCCCCGTCCTGCCTTTC. Translating it yields CASSFSGAPVLPF.

V is TRBV3-1 and J is TRBJ2-5; 12 nucleotides align to TRBD2. Germline lookup yields CDR1 LGHDT and CDR2 YNNKEL (reference sequence). J lost 5 bases, V lost 0 bases, and 13 bases had no gene match. This CDR3 is 19 amino acids long. The CDR3 DNA reads as TGTGCCAGCAGCCAAGATCGAAGGCTAGCGGGAGGGCCGGGTGAGACCCAGTACTTC. The encoded protein is CASSQDRRLAGGPGETQYF.

This clonotype was picked up many times. V usage is TRBV2 and J usage is TRBJ1-5; D remains unclear. V dropped 5 bases and J dropped 4 bases, with 18 bases sitting between them. The CDR3 contains 16 residues. Germline CDR1 SNHLY, CDR2 FYNNEI. For the CDR3, the DNA is TGTGCCAGCAGTCTAGGGATGGCCCAATTTAATCAGCCCCAGCATTTT. Translated: CASSLGMAQFNQPQHF.

Concerning this clonotype: This may be a read error: a much more frequent sequence differs by one nucleotide. No DNA is shown, since the ends of the CDR3 on it are uncertain; the CDR3 is the one TCRdb lists. This chain links TRBV5-3 with TRBJ1-2; TRBD1 is taken as the D call from the table, unchecked against the DNA. TRBV5-3 is an ORF, and what it does is uncertain. The CDR3 is made up of 19 amino acids, end residues included. The CDR3 loop reads CASSEPTGGVTPADYGCTF.